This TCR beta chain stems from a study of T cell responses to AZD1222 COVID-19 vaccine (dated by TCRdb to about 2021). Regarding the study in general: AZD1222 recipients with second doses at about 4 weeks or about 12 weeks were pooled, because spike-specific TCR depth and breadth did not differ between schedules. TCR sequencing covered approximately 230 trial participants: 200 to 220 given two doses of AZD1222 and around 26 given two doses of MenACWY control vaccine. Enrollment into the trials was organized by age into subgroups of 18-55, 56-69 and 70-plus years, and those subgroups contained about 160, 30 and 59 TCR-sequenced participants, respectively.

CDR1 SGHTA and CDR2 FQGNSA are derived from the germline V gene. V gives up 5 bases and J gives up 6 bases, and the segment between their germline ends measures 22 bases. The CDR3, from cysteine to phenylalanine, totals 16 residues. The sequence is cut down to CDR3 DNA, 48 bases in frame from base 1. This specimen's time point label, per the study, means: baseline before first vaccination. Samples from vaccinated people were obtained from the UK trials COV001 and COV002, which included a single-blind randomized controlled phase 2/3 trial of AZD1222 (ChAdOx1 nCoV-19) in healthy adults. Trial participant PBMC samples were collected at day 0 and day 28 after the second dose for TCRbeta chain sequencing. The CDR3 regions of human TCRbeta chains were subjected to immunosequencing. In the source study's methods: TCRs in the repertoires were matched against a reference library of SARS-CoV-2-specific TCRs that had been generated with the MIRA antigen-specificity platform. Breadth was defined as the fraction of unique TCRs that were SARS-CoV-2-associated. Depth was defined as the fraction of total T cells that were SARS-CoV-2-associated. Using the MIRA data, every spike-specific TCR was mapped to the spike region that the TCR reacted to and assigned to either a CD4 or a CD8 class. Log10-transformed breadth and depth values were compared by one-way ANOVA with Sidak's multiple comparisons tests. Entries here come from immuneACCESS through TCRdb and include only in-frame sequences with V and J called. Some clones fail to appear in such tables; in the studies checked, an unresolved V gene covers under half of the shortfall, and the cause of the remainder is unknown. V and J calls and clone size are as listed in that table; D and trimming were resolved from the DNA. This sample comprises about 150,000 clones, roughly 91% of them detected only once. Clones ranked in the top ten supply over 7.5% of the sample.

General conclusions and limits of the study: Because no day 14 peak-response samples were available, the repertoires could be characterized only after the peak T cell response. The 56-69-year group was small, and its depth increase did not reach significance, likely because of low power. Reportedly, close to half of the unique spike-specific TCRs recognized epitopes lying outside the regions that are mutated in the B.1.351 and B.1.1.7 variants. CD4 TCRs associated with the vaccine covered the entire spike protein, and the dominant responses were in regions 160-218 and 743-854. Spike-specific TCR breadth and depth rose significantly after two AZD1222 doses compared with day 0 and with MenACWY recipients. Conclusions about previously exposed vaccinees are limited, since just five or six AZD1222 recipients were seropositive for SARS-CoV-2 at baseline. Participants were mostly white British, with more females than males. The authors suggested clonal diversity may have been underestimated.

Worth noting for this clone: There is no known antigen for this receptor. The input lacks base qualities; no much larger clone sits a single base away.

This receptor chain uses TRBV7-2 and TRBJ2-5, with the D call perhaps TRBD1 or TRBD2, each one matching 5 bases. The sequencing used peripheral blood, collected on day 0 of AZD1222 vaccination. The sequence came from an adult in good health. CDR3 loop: CASSRDRGEMGKTQYF. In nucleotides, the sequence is TGTGCCAGCAGCCGGGATAGGGGAGAGATGGGAAAGACCCAGTACTTC.